This T cell receptor (beta chain) stems from a study of blood T cell repertoires in COVID-19. Looking at the study overall: Acute-phase and convalescent COVID-19 samples originated in the United States, Italy and Spain. The cDNA or gDNA used as material had been derived from T cells, B-cell-depleted T cells, or PBMCs.

Authors' data handling: Nucleated cell counts were estimated from reference gene primer amplification. The table came from immunoSEQ multiplex PCR; TCRdb's copy has only in-frame clones and leaves some out. V and J calls and clone size follow that table, whereas D and trimming were derived from the DNA. Here the sample spans roughly 230,000 clones, 65% to 90% being singletons. CDR1 LNHDA and CDR2 SQIVND come from the germline V gene (reference sequence). The ends lost 8 bases at V and 2 bases at J; junction bases unmatched: 6. This CDR3 spans 14 amino acids. Sequenced material: peripheral blood. The sequence was collected from a woman in her fifties or sixties with acute or convalescent COVID-19. V gene TRBV19 combines with J gene TRBJ2-1; 7 nucleotides align to TRBD2. CDR3: CASSIGLAYNEQFF. DNA for the CDR3: TGTGCCAGTTCTATCGGACTAGCCTACAATGAGCAGTTCTTC. Using reference TRBV19 and TRBJ2-1 for the parts outside the CDR3, the full variable domain is DGGITQSPKYLFRKEGQNVTLSCEQNLNHDAMYWYRQDPGQGLRLIYYSQIVNDFQKGDIAEGYSVSREKKESFPLTVTSAQKNPTAFYLCASSIGLAYNEQFFGPGTRLTVL.